This T cell receptor (beta chain) was captured in a study of T cell repertoires in cytomegalovirus infection. Study context: In the study, CMV epitopes included recently identified HLA-C-restricted and well-studied HLA-B-restricted ones. Study-level results: HLA-C-restricted CMV-specific TCR beta clonotypes were dominant in the ex vivo response.

MiXCR, applied by TCRdb to the reads, yields one record per CDR3 protein. This table holds roughly 34,000 distinct CDR3 sequences, around half found once. To note about this clonotype: Its specificity is unknown. Germline and junction disagree at one end, which may indicate a read error.

Germline CDR1 and CDR2: SGHTA and FQGTGA. CDR3 length equals 14 residues. The TCR sequence derives from a human donor in good health (CMV status not recorded). Some clones in this sample may be carry-over from other donors' samples. The specimen comprised CD8+ T cells from cultured PBMCs, sampled from culture after CMV antigen stimulation. This rearrangement joins TRBV7-3 to TRBJ2-3; 8 nucleotides align to TRBD2. This chain's CDR3 is CASSPRGGTDTLYF. The CDR3 nucleotides are TGTGCCAGCAGCCCCCGGGGGGGCACAGATACGCTGTATTTT.